Reported below is one T cell receptor (beta chain). As yet, its antigen is unknown. The entry originates in a study of cytomegalovirus exposure and HLA in healthy donors. Primers: 60 Vbeta forward and 13 Jbeta reverse. Sequencing used immunoSEQ multiplex PCR; TCRdb keeps in-frame clones, though not all of them. The repertoire holds more than 110,000 clones, less than 85% seen once, with around 7% in the top ten. Whole-study findings and limits: Rates of TCR association differed by HLA locus in a later analysis, with DRB1 highest and HLA-C lowest. Among TCR sequences, most were rare, though some public TCRs appeared in many donors. When analyzed later, a missense DCLRE1C variant was found to be linked to TCR beta V- and J-gene trimming. About 87% or about 30% of the time was how often most TCR beta V segments were productive, according to an earlier analysis.

The CDR3 loop spans 16 amino acids. Germline CDR1 reads MDHEN; CDR2 reads SYDVKM. V lost 5 bases and J lost 1, with 15 bases in between. The clonotype originates from a man aged 35-49 years in good health and CMV-seropositive. This chain joins TRBV28 and TRBJ1-5, with D perhaps matching TRBD1 (5 bases). The sample consisted of PBMCs. For the CDR3, the DNA is TGTGCCAGCAGTCCCCCCCGGGGGAGAAGCAATCAGCCCCAGCATTTT. Translating it yields CASSPPRGRSNQPQHF.